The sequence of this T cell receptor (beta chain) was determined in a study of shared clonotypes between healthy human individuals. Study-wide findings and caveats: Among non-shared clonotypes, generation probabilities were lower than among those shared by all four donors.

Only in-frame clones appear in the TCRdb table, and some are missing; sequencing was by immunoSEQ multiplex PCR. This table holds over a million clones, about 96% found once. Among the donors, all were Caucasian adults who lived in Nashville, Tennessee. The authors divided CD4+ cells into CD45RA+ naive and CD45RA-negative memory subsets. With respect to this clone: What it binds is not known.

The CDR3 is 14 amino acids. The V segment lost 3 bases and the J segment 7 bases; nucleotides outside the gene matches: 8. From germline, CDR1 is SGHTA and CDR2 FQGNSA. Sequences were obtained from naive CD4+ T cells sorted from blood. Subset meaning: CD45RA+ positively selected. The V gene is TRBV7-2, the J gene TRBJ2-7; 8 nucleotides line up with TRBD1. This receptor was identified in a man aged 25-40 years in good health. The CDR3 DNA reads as TGTGCCAGCAGCTTCGACAGGGGATGGAGGGAGCAGTACTTC. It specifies CASSFDRGWREQYF.